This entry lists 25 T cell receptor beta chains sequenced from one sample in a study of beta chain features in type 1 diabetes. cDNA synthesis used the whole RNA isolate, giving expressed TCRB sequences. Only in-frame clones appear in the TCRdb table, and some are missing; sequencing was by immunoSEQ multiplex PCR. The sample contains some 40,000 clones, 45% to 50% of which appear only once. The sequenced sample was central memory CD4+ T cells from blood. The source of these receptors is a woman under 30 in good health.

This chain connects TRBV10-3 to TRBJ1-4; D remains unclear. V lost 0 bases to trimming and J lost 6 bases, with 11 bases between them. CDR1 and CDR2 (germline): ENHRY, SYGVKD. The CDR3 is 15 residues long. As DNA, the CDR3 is TGTGCCATCAGTGAGTCTGGCACCTCCTATGAAAAACTGTTTTTT. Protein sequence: CAISESGTSYEKLFF.

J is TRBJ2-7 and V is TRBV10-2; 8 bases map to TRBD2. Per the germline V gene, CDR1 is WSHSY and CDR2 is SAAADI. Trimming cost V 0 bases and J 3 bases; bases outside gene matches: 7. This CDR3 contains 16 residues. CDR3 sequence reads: CASSESELAGRYEQYF. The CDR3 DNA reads TGCGCCAGCAGTGAGTCTGAGCTAGCGGGCCGCTACGAGCAGTACTTC.

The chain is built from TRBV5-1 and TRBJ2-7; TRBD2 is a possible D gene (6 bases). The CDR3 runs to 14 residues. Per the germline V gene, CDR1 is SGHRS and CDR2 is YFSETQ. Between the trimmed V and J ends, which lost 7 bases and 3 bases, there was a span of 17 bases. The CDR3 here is CASWEGGCRYEQYF. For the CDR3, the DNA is TGCGCCAGCTGGGAAGGAGGGTGCCGCTACGAGCAGTACTTC.

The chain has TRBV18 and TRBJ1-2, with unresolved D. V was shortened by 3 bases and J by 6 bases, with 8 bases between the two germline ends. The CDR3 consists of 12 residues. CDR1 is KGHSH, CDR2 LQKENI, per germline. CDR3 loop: CASSPEGNGYTF. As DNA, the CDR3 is TGTGCCAGCTCACCCGAGGGTAATGGCTACACCTTC. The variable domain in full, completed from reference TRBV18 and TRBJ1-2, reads NAGVMQNPRHLVRRRGQEARLRCSPMKGHSHVYWYRQLPEEGLKFMVYLQKENIIDESGMPKERFSAEFPKEGPSILRIQQVVRGDSAAYFCASSPEGNGYTFGSGTRLTVV.

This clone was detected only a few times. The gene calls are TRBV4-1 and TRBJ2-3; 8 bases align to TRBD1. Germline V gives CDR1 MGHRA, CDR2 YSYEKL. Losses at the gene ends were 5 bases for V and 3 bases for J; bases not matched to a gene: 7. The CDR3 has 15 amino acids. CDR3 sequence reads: CASSSQTGVTDTQYF. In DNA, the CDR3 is TGCGCCAGCAGCTCCCAGACAGGGGTTACAGATACGCAGTATTTT.

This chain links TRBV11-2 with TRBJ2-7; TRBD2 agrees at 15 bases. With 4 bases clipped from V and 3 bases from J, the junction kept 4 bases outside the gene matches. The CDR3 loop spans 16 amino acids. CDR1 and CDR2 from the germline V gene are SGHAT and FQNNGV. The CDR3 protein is CASSSGGLAGGYEQYF. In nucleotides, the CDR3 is TGTGCCAGCAGCTCGGGGGGACTAGCGGGAGGCTACGAGCAGTACTTC.

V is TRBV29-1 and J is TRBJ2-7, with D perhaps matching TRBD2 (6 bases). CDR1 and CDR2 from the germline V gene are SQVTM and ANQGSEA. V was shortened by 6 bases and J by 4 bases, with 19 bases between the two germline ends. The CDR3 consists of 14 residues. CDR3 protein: CSVVLRDRGYEQYF. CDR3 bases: TGCAGCGTAGTACTCCGGGACCGGGGGTACGAGCAGTACTTC.

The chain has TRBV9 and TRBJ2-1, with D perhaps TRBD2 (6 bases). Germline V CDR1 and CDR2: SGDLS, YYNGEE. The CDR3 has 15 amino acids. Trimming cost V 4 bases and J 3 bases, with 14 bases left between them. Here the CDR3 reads CASSTGTPVYNEQFF. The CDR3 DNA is TGTGCCAGCAGCACCGGGACTCCCGTCTACAATGAGCAGTTCTTC.

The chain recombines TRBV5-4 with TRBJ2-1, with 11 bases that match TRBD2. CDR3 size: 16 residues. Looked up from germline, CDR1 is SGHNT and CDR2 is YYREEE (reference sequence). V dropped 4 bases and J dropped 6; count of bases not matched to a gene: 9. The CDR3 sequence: CASSRSGRAPGNEQFF. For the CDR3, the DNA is TGTGCCAGCAGCCGTAGCGGGAGGGCCCCAGGCAATGAGCAGTTCTTC.

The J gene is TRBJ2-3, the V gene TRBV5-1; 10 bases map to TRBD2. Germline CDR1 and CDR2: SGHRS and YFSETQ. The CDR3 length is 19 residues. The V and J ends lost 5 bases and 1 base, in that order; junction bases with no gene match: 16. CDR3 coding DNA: TGCGCCAGCAGTTCCTACCCGGCTAGCGGGGGTGTCGGCACAGATACGCAGTATTTT. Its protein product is CASSSYPASGGVGTDTQYF.

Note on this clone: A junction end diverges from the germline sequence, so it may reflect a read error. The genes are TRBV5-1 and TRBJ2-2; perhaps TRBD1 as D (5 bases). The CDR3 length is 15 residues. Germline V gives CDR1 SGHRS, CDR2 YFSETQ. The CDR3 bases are TGCGCCAGCAGCTTGGTCCCAGGGAACCCCGGGGAGCTGTTTTTT. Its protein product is CASSLVPGNPGELFF.

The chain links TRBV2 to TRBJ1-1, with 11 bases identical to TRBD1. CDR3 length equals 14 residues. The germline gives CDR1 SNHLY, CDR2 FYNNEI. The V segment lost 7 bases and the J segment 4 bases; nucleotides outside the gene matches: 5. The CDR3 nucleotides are TGTGCCAGCATCGGGACAGGGGGTACCACTGAAGCTTTCTTT. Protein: CASIGTGGTTEAFF.

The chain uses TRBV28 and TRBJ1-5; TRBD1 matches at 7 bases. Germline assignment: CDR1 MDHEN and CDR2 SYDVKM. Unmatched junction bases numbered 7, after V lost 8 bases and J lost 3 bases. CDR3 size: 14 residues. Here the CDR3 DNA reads TGTGCCAGCCTAACAGGGGCGAACAATCAGCCCCAGCATTTT. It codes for CASLTGANNQPQHF.

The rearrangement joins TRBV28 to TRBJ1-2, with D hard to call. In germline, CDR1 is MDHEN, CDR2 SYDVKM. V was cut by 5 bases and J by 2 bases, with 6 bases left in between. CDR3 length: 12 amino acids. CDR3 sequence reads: CASSLANYGYTF. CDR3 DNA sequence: TGTGCCAGCAGTCTAGCGAACTATGGCTACACCTTC.

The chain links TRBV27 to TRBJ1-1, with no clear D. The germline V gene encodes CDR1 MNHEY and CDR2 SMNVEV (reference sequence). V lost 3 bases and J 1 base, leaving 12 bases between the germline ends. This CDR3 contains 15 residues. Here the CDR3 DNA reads TGTGCCAGCAGTTTTTCGGGGAAGAGGAACACTGAAGCTTTCTTT. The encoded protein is CASSFSGKRNTEAFF.

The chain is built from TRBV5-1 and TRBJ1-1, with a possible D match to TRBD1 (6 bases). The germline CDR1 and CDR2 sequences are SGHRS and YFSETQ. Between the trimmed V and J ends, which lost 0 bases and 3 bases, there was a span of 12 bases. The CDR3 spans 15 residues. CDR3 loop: CASSLEPTGYTEAFF. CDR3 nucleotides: TGCGCCAGCAGCTTGGAACCAACAGGGTACACTGAAGCTTTCTTT.

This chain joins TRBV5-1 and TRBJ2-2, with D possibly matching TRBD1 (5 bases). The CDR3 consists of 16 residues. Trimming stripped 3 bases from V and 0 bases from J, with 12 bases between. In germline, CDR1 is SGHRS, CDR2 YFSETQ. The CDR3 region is CASSSHRTSNTGELFF. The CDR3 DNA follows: TGCGCCAGCAGCTCTCACAGGACCTCGAACACCGGGGAGCTGTTTTTT. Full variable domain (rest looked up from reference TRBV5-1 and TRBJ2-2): KAGVTQTPRYLIKTRGQQVTLSCSPISGHRSVSWYQQTPGQGLQFLFEYFSETQRNKGNFPGRFSGRQFSNSRSEMNVSTLELGDSALYLCASSSHRTSNTGELFFGEGSRLTVL.

CDR3 coding DNA: TGTGCCAGCACCCAGGGAGGTTCTGGAAACACCATATATTTT. This translates into CASTQGGSGNTIYF. This rearrangement joins TRBV7-8 to TRBJ1-3, with D tentatively TRBD1 (5 bases). The V gene's germline CDR1 is SGHVS and CDR2 FQNEAQ. The CDR3 has 14 residues. V lost 7 bases, J lost 1 base, and 11 bases lay in between.

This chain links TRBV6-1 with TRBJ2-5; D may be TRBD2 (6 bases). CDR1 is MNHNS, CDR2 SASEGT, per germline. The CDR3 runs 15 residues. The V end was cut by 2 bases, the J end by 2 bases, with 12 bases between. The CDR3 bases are TGTGCCAGCAGTGAATCAAGGACTACACAAGAGACCCAGTACTTC. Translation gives CASSESRTTQETQYF.

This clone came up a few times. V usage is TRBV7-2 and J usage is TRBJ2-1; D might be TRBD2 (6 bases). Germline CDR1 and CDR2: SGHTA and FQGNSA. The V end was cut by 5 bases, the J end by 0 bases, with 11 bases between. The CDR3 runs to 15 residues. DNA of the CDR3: TGTGCCAGCAGCCCACTAGCCCTCTCCTACAATGAGCAGTTCTTC. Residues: CASSPLALSYNEQFF.

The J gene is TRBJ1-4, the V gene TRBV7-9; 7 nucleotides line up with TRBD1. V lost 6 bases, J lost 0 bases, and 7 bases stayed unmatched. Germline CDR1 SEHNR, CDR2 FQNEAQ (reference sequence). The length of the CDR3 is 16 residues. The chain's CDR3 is CASRATGDATNEKLFF. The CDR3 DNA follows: TGTGCCAGCAGAGCTACAGGGGACGCAACTAATGAAAAACTGTTTTTT. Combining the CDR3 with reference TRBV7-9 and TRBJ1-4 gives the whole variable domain DTGVSQNPRHKITKRGQNVTFRCDPISEHNRLYWYRQTLGQGPEFLTYFQNEAQLEKSRLLSDRFSAERPKGSFSTLEIQRTEQGDSAMYLCASRATGDATNEKLFFGSGTQLSVL.

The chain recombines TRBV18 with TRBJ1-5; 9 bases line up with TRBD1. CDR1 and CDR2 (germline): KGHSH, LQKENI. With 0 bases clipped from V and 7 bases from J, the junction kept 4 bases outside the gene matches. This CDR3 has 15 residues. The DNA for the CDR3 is TGTGCCAGCTCACCACCGGGACAGGGAGGGCAGCCCCAGCATTTT. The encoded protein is CASSPPGQGGQPQHF.

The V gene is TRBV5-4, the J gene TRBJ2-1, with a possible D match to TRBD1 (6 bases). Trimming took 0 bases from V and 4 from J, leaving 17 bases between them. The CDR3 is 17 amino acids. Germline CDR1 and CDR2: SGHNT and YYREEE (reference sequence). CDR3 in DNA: TGTGCCAGCAGCTTGGGGGCCGACATGAGGGGGTACAATGAGCAGTTCTTC. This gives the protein CASSLGADMRGYNEQFF.

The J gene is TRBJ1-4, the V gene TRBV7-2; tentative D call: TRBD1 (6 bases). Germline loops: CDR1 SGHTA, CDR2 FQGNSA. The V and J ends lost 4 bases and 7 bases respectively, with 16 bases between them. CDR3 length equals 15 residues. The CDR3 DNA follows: TGTGCCAGCAGCTCACAGGGCGGCGTCGGTGAAAAACTGTTTTTT. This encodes CASSSQGGVGEKLFF.

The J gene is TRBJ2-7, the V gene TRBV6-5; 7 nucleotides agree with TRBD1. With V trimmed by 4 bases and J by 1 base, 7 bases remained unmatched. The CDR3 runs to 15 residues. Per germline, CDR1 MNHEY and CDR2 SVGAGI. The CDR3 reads CASSLRDSFSYEQYF. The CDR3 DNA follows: TGTGCCAGCAGTTTACGGGACAGTTTTTCCTACGAGCAGTACTTC.